The clone carrying this T cell receptor beta chain was observed many times. Its antigen remains unidentified. Using its own MiXCR run on the 5' RACE reads, TCRdb lists one record per CDR3 protein. The repertoire holds 450,000 or so distinct CDR3 sequences, with roughly 13% as singletons. This record belongs to a study of identical twins. Study results and caveats: Twin-shared out-of-frame alpha sequences were enriched for low generation probability. Insertions were reduced in abundant cord blood beta clonotypes but not in memory repertoires. Within monozygotic twins, out-of-frame TCR alpha sharing was underestimated by the models.

The CDR3 is 15 residues long. CDR1 and CDR2 from the germline V gene are SGHDT and YYEEEE. Deletions cut 4 bases from V and 2 bases from J, with 14 bases between. These data were also reused for a study on yellow fever vaccine responses in identical twins.

The sequenced sample was CD4+ T cells sorted from blood. This chain links TRBV5-6 with TRBJ2-3; a possible D gene is TRBD2 (5 bases). The origin of this receptor is a woman between 18 and 30 years old in good health. CDR3 DNA sequence: TGTGCCAGCAGCCCGTTACTAGTATCCACAGATACGCAGTATTTT. Its translation is CASSPLLVSTDTQYF.